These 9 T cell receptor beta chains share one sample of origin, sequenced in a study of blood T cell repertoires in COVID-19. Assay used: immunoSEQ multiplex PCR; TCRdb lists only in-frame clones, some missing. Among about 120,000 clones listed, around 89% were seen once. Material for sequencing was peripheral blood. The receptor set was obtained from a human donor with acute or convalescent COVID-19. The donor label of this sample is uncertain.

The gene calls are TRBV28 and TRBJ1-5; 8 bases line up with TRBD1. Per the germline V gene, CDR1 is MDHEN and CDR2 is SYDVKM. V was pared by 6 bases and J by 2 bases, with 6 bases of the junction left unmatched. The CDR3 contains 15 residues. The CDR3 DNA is TGTGCCAGCAGATCCCCACAGGGGGGCAATCAGCCCCAGCATTTT. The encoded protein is CASRSPQGGNQPQHF.

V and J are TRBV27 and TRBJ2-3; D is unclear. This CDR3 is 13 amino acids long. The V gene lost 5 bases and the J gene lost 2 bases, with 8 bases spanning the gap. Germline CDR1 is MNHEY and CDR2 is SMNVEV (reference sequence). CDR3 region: CASSPEYTDTQYF. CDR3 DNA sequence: TGTGCCAGCAGTCCAGAATACACAGATACGCAGTATTTT.

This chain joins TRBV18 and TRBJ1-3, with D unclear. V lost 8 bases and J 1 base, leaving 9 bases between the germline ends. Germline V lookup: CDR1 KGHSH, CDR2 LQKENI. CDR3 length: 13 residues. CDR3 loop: CASTQDSGNTIYF. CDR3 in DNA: TGTGCCAGCACTCAGGATTCTGGAAACACCATATATTTT.

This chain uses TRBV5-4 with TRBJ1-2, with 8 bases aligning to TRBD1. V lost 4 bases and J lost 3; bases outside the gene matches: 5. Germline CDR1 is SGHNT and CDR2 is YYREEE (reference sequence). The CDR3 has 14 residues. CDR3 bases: TGTGCCAGCAGCCCATACAGGGGGGACTATGGCTACACCTTC. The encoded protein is CASSPYRGDYGYTF.

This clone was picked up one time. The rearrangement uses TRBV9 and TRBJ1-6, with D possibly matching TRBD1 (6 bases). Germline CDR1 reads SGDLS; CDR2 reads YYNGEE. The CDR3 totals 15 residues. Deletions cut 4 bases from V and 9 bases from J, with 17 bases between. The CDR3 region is CASSPVVGAGSPLHF. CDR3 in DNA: TGTGCCAGCAGCCCCGTAGTGGGGGCCGGTTCACCCCTCCACTTT.

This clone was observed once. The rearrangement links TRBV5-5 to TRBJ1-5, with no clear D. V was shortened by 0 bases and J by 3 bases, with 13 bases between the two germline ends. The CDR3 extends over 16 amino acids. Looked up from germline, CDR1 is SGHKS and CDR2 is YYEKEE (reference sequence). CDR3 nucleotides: TGTGCCAGCAGCTTGGGAGGGTGGGAGTTCAATCAGCCCCAGCATTTT. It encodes CASSLGGWEFNQPQHF.

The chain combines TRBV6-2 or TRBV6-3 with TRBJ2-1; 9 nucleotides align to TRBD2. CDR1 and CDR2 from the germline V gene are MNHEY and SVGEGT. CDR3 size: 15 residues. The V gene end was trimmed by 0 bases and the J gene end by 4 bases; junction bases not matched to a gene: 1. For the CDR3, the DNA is TGTGCCAGCAGTTACTCGACTAGCGGTTACAATGAGCAGTTCTTC. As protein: CASSYSTSGYNEQFF.

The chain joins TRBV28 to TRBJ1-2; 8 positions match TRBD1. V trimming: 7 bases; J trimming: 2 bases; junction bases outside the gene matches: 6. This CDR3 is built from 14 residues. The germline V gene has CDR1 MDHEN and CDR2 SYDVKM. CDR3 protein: CASTAGTGNYGYTF. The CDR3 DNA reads TGTGCCAGCACCGCCGGGACAGGAAACTATGGCTACACCTTC.

CDR3 residues: CASSQRLAGTNNEQFF. As DNA, the CDR3 is TGTGCCAGCAGCCAACGGCTAGCGGGAACCAACAATGAGCAGTTCTTC. The chain is built from TRBV14 and TRBJ2-1, with 9 bases lining up with TRBD2. The CDR3 length is 16 residues. V shed 2 bases, J shed 5 bases, and the junction held 7 bases outside the gene matches. The V gene's germline CDR1 is SGHDN and CDR2 FVKESK. Variable domain in full (rest from reference TRBV14 and TRBJ2-1): EAGVTQFPSHSVIEKGQTVTLRCDPISGHDNLYWYRRVMGKEIKFLLHFVKESKQDESGMPNNRFLAERTGGTYSTLKVQPAELEDSGVYFCASSQRLAGTNNEQFFGPGTRLTVL.